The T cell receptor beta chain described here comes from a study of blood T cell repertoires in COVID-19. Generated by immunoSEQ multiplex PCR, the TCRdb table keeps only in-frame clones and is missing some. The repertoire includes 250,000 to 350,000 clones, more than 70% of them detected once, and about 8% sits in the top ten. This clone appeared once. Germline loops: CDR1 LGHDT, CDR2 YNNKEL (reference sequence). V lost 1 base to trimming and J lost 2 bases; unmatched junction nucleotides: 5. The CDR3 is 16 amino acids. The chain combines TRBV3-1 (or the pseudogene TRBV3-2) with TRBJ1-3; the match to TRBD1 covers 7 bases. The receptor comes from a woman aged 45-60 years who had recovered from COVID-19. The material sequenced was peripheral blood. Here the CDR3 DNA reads TGTGCCAGCAGCCAAGCCCTGACAGGGACTGGAAACACCATATATTTT. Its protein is CASSQALTGTGNTIYF.